A single T cell receptor (beta chain) is shown here with its context. Antigen unknown. Amplification used 60 Vbeta primers and 13 Jbeta primers. Produced via immunoSEQ multiplex PCR; TCRdb's table is partial and in-frame only. The sample carries fewer than 150,000 clones, around three quarters recorded once. The entry originates in a study of cytomegalovirus exposure and HLA in healthy donors. Notes on the study in general: Earlier analysis looked at TCR beta V segments, and most were productive about 87% or about 30% of the time. At a 0.05 false discovery rate, a later analysis found roughly 17,000 TCR beta sequences to be associated with HLA alleles. Judged likely to be a sequencing artifact was a cluster of highly shared sequence variants.

Donors sampled were nominally healthy, though unrecorded immune exposures were likely. Germline V gene sequence: CDR1 MNHNS, CDR2 SASEGT. The CDR3 contains 14 residues. J gave up 7 bases and V 4 bases, and 5 bases lay outside the gene matches. Sequences were obtained from PBMCs. The chain uses TRBV6-1 and TRBJ1-4; TRBD1 matches 8 bases. This TCR derives from a man aged 35 to 55 in good health and CMV-seronegative. CDR3 sequence: CASSGTGLREKLFF. CDR3 DNA sequence: TGTGCCAGCAGTGGGACAGGGCTACGTGAAAAACTGTTTTTT.